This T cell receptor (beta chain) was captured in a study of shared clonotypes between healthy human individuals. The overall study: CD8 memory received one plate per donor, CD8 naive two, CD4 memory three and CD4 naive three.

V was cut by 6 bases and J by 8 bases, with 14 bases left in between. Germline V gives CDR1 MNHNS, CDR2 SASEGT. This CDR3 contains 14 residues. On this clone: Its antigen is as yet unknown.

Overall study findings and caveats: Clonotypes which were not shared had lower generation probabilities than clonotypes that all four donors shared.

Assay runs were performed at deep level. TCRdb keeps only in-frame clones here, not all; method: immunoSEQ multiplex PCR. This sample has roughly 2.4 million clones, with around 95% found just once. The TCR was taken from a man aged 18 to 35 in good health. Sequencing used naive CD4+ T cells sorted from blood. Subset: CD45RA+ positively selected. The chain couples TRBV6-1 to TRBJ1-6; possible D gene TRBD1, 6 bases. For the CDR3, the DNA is TGTGCCAGCAGACAACAGGGAGAATATTCACCCCTCCACTTT. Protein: CASRQQGEYSPLHF.